This TCR beta chain was found in a study of T cells after yellow fever vaccination (dated 2019 in TCRdb). With respect to the entire study: The SMART-Seq v4 Ultra Low Input RNA kit was used to prepare libraries from fractions with low cell numbers. Two healthy male donors, one aged 18 to 30 and one aged 30 to 40 years, were included in the cohort. Bulk PBMC replicates and cell subsets were isolated from blood drawn at multiple timepoints before and after both primary and secondary immunization. To follow T-cell clones before and after primary and booster YFV17D yellow fever vaccination, bulk TCR alpha and beta repertoires were sequenced over time.

TCR cDNA was synthesized by 5'RACE template switching, which introduced a universal primer site and unique molecular identifiers. Priming for cDNA synthesis came from both the TCR alpha and TCR beta constant segments. Two PCR steps were used to amplify libraries, with sample barcodes and sequencing adapters being added in the second step. Sequencing of libraries was done on Illumina HiSeq 2500 (2x100 bp) or NovaSeq (2x150 bp). Per the original workflow: MIGEC handled demultiplexing of reads and collapsing into UMI consensus sequences, while MiXCR performed V(D)J alignment. Clonotypes responding to the vaccine were identified with edgeR on replicate PBMC samples, with the criteria of FDR below 0.01 and a log2 fold change above 5 up to day 15. Bulk clonotypes were assigned CD4 or CD8 identity according to which sequenced CD4 or CD8 repertoire held them at higher abundance. TCRdb ran its own pipeline on the public reads, namely fastp trimming at Q25 and MiXCR clone calling, and kept in-frame beta chains. Here each entry gathers all rows of one CDR3 protein and keeps the most common genes and DNA. The V and J calls reflect TCRdb's pipeline rather than the authors' work. Present in this sample are some 560,000 distinct CDR3 sequences, roughly a sixth of which were seen just once. The biggest ten clones account for 17% of the sample.

The treatment or condition label on this specimen signifies: live attenuated yellow fever vaccine strain. At every blood-draw timepoint, two biological replicates of bulk PBMCs were collected. PBMCs were isolated from peripheral blood using a standard Ficoll-Paque protocol. RNA was extracted with TriZol from bulk PBMCs, CD4 and CD8 fractions, and dextramer-positive and dextramer-negative fractions. With respect to this clonotype: No cognate antigen has been identified for it. No base quality values were provided; no much bigger clone lies one nucleotide off.

V is shortened by 0 bases, J by 7 bases, and the region joining them spans 9 bases. The CDR3 starts with the cysteine, ends with the phenylalanine, and has 14 residues. Only CDR3 DNA is held: 42 bases, read in frame from base 1. Based on the germline V gene, the CDR1 and CDR2 sequences are LGHNA and YSLEER. The paper as a whole reports these results and caveats: FACS-sorted repertoires could contain abundant contaminating clonotypes from the bulk population, so computational filtering was required. Most clones expanded after primary vaccination were re-detected after the booster (about 95% of CD4 and roughly 87% of CD8), suggesting broad memory maintenance. Because only a couple of donors were included in the study, the extent to which the findings can be generalized is limited. A small share of clonotypes occurred in both CD4 and CD8 compartments, likely arising from convergent recombination. Compared with the primary T-cell response, the secondary T-cell response was weaker but faster, peaking on day 5 rather than day 15.

This sequence originates from a man aged 18 to 29 who received the YFV17D yellow fever vaccine. This chain is built from TRBV4-3 and TRBJ2-2; perhaps TRBD2 is the D gene, with 5 bases matching. Material: PBMCs, obtained around 5 days after the first yellow fever vaccination. The bases read TGCGCCAGCAGCCAAGAGGGAGTCGGCGGGGAGCTGTTTTTT. Translated, it reads CASSQEGVGGELFF.